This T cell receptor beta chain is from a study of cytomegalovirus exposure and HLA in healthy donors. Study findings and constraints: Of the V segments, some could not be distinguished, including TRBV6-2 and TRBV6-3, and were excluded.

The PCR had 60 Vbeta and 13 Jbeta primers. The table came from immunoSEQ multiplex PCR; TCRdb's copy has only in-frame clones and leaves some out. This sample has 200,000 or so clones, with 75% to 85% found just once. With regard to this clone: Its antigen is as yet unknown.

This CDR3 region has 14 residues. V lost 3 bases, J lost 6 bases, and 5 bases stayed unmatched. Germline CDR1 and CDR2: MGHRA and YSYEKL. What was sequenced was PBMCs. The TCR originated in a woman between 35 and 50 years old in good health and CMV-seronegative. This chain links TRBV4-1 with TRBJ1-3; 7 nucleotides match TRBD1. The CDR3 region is CASSHRGKENTIYF. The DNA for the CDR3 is TGCGCCAGCAGCCACAGGGGGAAAGAAAACACCATATATTTT.